Below, 32 T cell receptor beta chains from the same sample are listed, as sequenced in a study of T-cell reconstitution after alpha-beta-depleted transplantation in children. Unique molecular identifiers were used in preparing the TCRbeta library. TCRdb recomputed calls from the PCR reads with MiXCR, one row per CDR3 protein. The sample holds hundreds of thousands of distinct CDR3 sequences, about 18% seen once. The sample in question was PBMCs from the stem cell graft donor, obtained from the stem cell graft. The source of these receptors is a human donor who donated a stem cell graft to a child with acute lymphoblastic leukemia.

This clonotype was seen only a few times. The chain is built from TRBV5-6 and TRBJ2-2; D might be TRBD2 (5 bases). Germline V lookup: CDR1 SGHDT, CDR2 YYEEEE. V dropped 1 base and J dropped 4 bases, with 11 bases sitting between them. The CDR3 runs 15 residues. As DNA, the CDR3 is TGTGCCAGCAGCTTGACCCGGGAACCCACCGGGGAGCTGTTTTTT. This sequence encodes CASSLTREPTGELFF.

This clonotype was counted between two and nine times. The CDR3 DNA follows: TGCAGCGTATCCGGGACAGGGACGAACACCGGGGAGCTGTTTTTT. Translation gives CSVSGTGTNTGELFF. The J gene is TRBJ2-2, the V gene TRBV29-1; 9 bases line up with TRBD1. The CDR3 spans 15 residues. J lost 0 bases, V lost 6 bases, and 5 bases had no gene match. Germline CDR1 SQVTM, CDR2 ANQGSEA.

The chain joins TRBV25-1 to TRBJ1-1; 12 nucleotides align to TRBD1. V shed 4 bases and J 7 bases; nucleotides not matched to a gene: 7. CDR1 MGHDK and CDR2 SYGVNS come from the germline V gene. This CDR3 region has 15 residues. CDR3 DNA sequence: TGTGCCAGCAGTGTATTAGGGACAGGGGGCCTTGAAGCTTTCTTT. It specifies CASSVLGTGGLEAFF.

The V and J genes are TRBV12-3 or TRBV12-4 and TRBJ2-2; 11 nucleotides line up with TRBD2. The CDR3 consists of 16 residues. V shed 5 bases and J 2 bases; nucleotides not matched to a gene: 4. The CDR3 reads CASSTGTSGNTGELFF. CDR3 nucleotides: TGTGCCAGCAGTACCGGGACTAGCGGTAACACCGGGGAGCTGTTTTTT.

The CDR3 is CAHLDGGNTQYF. CDR3 nucleotides: TGTGCCCACTTGGATGGAGGGAATACGCAGTATTTT. The chain links TRBV30 to TRBJ2-3, with D possibly being TRBD2 (6 bases). The V and J ends lost 8 bases and 7 bases respectively, with 16 bases between them. Germline values: CDR1 GTSNPN, CDR2 SVGIG (reference sequence). CDR3 length: 12 amino acids.

This clonotype was found a few times. The chain recombines TRBV5-1 with TRBJ2-1; no reliable D call. Germline loops: CDR1 SGHRS, CDR2 YFSETQ. The V and J ends lost 4 bases and 8 bases respectively, with 10 bases between them. The CDR3 contains 12 residues. CDR3 protein: CASSASGDEQFF. The CDR3 DNA reads TGCGCCAGCAGCGCGTCTGGCGATGAGCAGTTCTTC.

This clonotype was counted only a few times. The chain combines TRBV12-3 or TRBV12-4 with TRBJ2-7; the D is unclear. Trimming shortened V by 8 bases and J by 0 bases, and 11 bases separated the two germline ends. The CDR3 length is 13 residues. The CDR3, as DNA: TGTGCCAGCGGCCAGTCGAGCTCCTACGAGCAGTACTTC. Protein product: CASGQSSSYEQYF.

This clonotype occurred many times. The chain employs TRBV5-1 and TRBJ2-7; TRBD1 is a possible D gene (5 bases). This CDR3 spans 14 amino acids. The V end was cut by 1 base, the J end by 0 bases, with 8 bases between. Germline CDR1 is SGHRS and CDR2 is YFSETQ. The CDR3 DNA reads as TGCGCCAGCAGCTTGTGGGGCGACTCCTACGAGCAGTACTTC. It specifies CASSLWGDSYEQYF.

The rearrangement joins TRBV29-1 to TRBJ2-1; the D is unclear. V was shortened by 5 bases and J by 9 bases, with 11 bases between the two germline ends. CDR1 is SQVTM and CDR2 is ANQGSEA in the germline V gene. The CDR3 has 11 amino acids. CDR3 sequence: CSVIKGTEQFF. The CDR3 nucleotides are TGCAGCGTTATTAAGGGTACTGAGCAGTTCTTC.

This clonotype was observed once. The chain combines TRBV6-1 with TRBJ2-2; 9 bases fit TRBD1. Losses at the gene ends were 7 bases for V and 7 bases for J; bases not matched to a gene: 4. The germline V gene has CDR1 MNHNS and CDR2 SASEGT. The CDR3 loop spans 13 amino acids. DNA of the CDR3: TGTGCCAGCATCGGACAGGGGATCGGGGAGCTGTTTTTT. The encoded protein is CASIGQGIGELFF.

This chain connects TRBV5-1 to TRBJ2-3; D is uncertain. Germline V gene sequence: CDR1 SGHRS, CDR2 YFSETQ. V dropped 7 bases and J dropped 0 bases, with 15 bases sitting between them. The CDR3 length is 15 residues. The CDR3 loop is CASARTESSTDTQYF. CDR3 bases: TGCGCCAGCGCCCGGACGGAATCTAGCACAGATACGCAGTATTTT.

The table lists this clonotype with a few counts. The rearrangement links TRBV20-1 to TRBJ1-2; D is unresolved. The CDR3 is made up of 10 amino acids. From germline, CDR1 is DFQATT and CDR2 SNEGSKA (reference sequence). V was shortened by 5 bases and J by 4 bases, with 5 bases between the two germline ends. CDR3 coding DNA: TGCAGTGCTGGGATCTATGGCTACACCTTC. Protein sequence: CSAGIYGYTF.

This sequence joins TRBV18 and TRBJ2-1; the D gene is possibly TRBD1 (6 bases). The V and J ends lost 6 bases and 6 bases respectively, with 18 bases between them. The CDR3 sequence is 15 residues long. The germline V gene encodes CDR1 KGHSH and CDR2 LQKENI. CDR3 nucleotides: TGTGCCAGCTCGTCTACAGGGTCCTGGGGCAATGAGCAGTTCTTC. Protein sequence: CASSSTGSWGNEQFF.

V usage is TRBV20-1 and J usage is TRBJ2-7, with no clear D. Per germline, CDR1 DFQATT and CDR2 SNEGSKA (reference sequence). The CDR3 totals 11 residues. V was trimmed by 5 bases and J by 0 bases, leaving 5 bases between them. CDR3 DNA sequence: TGCAGTGCTCCCCTCTCCTACGAGCAGTACTTC. The encoded protein is CSAPLSYEQYF.

This chain connects TRBV7-9 to TRBJ1-5; no firm D call. Germline V CDR1 and CDR2: SEHNR, FQNEAQ (reference sequence). The CDR3 is made up of 15 amino acids. Trimming removed 2 bases from V and 2 bases from J, with 10 bases in between. In nucleotides, the CDR3 is TGTGCCAGCAGCTTAACGGATATTGGCAATCAGCCCCAGCATTTT. Its protein product is CASSLTDIGNQPQHF.

The chain combines TRBV5-1 with TRBJ1-2, with 8 nucleotides matching TRBD1. CDR1 SGHRS and CDR2 YFSETQ come from the germline V gene. The trim removed 4 bases at V and 3 bases at J, leaving 8 bases unmatched. This CDR3 contains 15 residues. The CDR3 loop reads CASSQYDRGDYGYTF. CDR3 DNA: TGCGCCAGCAGCCAATACGACAGGGGAGACTATGGCTACACCTTC.

This clonotype has only one observation. The CDR3 DNA is TGTGCCAGCTCACCGGGGCCCCCAGAGGGTTACCAAGAGACCCAGTACTTC. Translating it yields CASSPGPPEGYQETQYF. J is TRBJ2-5 and V is TRBV18; D is tentatively TRBD1 or TRBD2 (5 bases each). The V end lost 3 bases, the J end lost 0 bases, and 17 bases lay between the germline ends. CDR3 length equals 17 residues. Germline V gene data show CDR1 as KGHSH and CDR2 as LQKENI.

The V and J genes are TRBV10-3 and TRBJ2-3; 10 bases match TRBD2. The CDR3 length is 16 residues. The ends lost 2 bases at V and 3 bases at J; junction bases unmatched: 5. Germline V lookup: CDR1 ENHRY, CDR2 SYGVKD. DNA of the CDR3: TGTGCCATCAGTGAGGGGGGACTAGCGAAGACAGATACGCAGTATTTT. This codes for CAISEGGLAKTDTQYF.

This chain connects TRBV5-1 to TRBJ2-1; TRBD2 agrees at 10 bases. Germline V gene sequence: CDR1 SGHRS, CDR2 YFSETQ. The CDR3 length is 18 residues. With V trimmed by 4 bases and J by 3 bases, 13 bases remained unmatched. CDR3 protein: CASSARQGTSEIYNEQFF. CDR3 nucleotide sequence: TGCGCCAGCAGCGCACGACAGGGGACTAGCGAGATCTACAATGAGCAGTTCTTC. Together with reference TRBV5-1 and TRBJ2-1, the CDR3 gives the full variable domain: KAGVTQTPRYLIKTRGQQVTLSCSPISGHRSVSWYQQTPGQGLQFLFEYFSETQRNKGNFPGRFSGRQFSNSRSEMNVSTLELGDSALYLCASSARQGTSEIYNEQFFGPGTRLTVL.

This clonotype was counted only a few times. A read error may produce the germline difference seen at one junction end. The chain couples TRBV6-4 to TRBJ2-7, with 8 bases fitting TRBD1. CDR1 is MRHNA, CDR2 SNTAGT, per germline. This CDR3 contains 19 residues. The CDR3 DNA reads TGTGCCAGCATTGACCGGACAGGGTATGAAATATCGTGGGCCTACGAGCAGTACTTC. Amino acids: CASIDRTGYEISWAYEQYF.

This clonotype showed up many times. V and J are TRBV12-3 or TRBV12-4 and TRBJ2-1; D possibly corresponds to TRBD2 (6 bases). V was cut by 3 bases and J by 3 bases, with 12 bases left in between. The CDR3 spans 15 residues. CDR3 residues: CASSFSSGYYNEQFF. The CDR3 nucleotides are TGTGCCAGCAGTTTCTCCAGCGGGTACTACAATGAGCAGTTCTTC.

This clonotype was picked up a small number of times. This chain joins TRBV7-8 and TRBJ2-1, with 9 bases matching TRBD2. The CDR3 totals 15 residues. J was trimmed by 9 bases and V by 2 bases; bases with no gene match: 8. Per the germline V gene, CDR1 is SGHVS and CDR2 is FQNEAQ. Written as DNA, the CDR3 is TGTGCCAGCAGCTTACTTAGCGGGAGTCCCCCTGAGCAGTTCTTC. It encodes CASSLLSGSPPEQFF.

This clonotype has just a few counts. The chain is built from TRBV20-1 and TRBJ2-7; 7 bases agree with TRBD1. The V and J ends lost 0 bases and 3 bases, in that order; junction bases with no gene match: 14. This CDR3 region has 17 residues. Germline CDR1 DFQATT, CDR2 SNEGSKA (reference sequence). The chain's CDR3 is CSARDSEKTGRGYEQYF. In nucleotides, the CDR3 is TGCAGTGCTAGAGACTCCGAGAAGACAGGGCGCGGCTACGAGCAGTACTTC.

CDR3 bases: TGTGCCAGCAGCTTAACGGGGGGGAAGGTATCGGCCGAGCAGTACTTC. Translating it yields CASSLTGGKVSAEQYF. The rearrangement links TRBV7-9 to TRBJ2-7; 8 bases match TRBD2. Germline CDR1 and CDR2: SEHNR and FQNEAQ (reference sequence). The CDR3 covers 16 residues. V gave up 2 bases and J gave up 6 bases; unmatched junction bases: 12. Full variable domain (outside the CDR3, taken from reference TRBV7-9 and TRBJ2-7): DTGVSQNPRHKITKRGQNVTFRCDPISEHNRLYWYRQTLGQGPEFLTYFQNEAQLEKSRLLSDRFSAERPKGSFSTLEIQRTEQGDSAMYLCASSLTGGKVSAEQYFGPGTRLTVT.

This chain joins TRBV20-1 and TRBJ1-3; 9 bases are shared with TRBD1. CDR1 DFQATT and CDR2 SNEGSKA come from the germline V gene (reference sequence). The trim removed 6 bases at V and 3 bases at J, leaving 6 bases unmatched. This CDR3 is built from 14 residues. The CDR3 here is CSAGDRVFGNTIYF. The CDR3 nucleotides are TGCAGTGCGGGGGACAGGGTGTTTGGAAACACCATATATTTT.

This clonotype was seen only a few times. The chain carries TRBV5-1 and TRBJ2-1; D is perhaps TRBD2 (6 bases). Germline loops: CDR1 SGHRS, CDR2 YFSETQ. There are 14 residues in the CDR3. The V gene lost 0 bases and the J gene lost 7 bases, with 11 bases spanning the gap. CDR3 nucleotide sequence: TGCGCCAGCAGCTTGGCCATGGAGGGGAATGAGCAGTTCTTC. It translates to CASSLAMEGNEQFF. Using reference TRBV5-1 and TRBJ2-1 for the parts outside the CDR3, the full variable domain is KAGVTQTPRYLIKTRGQQVTLSCSPISGHRSVSWYQQTPGQGLQFLFEYFSETQRNKGNFPGRFSGRQFSNSRSEMNVSTLELGDSALYLCASSLAMEGNEQFFGPGTRLTVL.

This clonotype has a handful of counts. The chain couples TRBV29-1 to TRBJ2-5, with 9 positions matching TRBD1. The V and J ends lost 4 bases and 2 bases, in that order; junction bases with no gene match: 2. Germline loops: CDR1 SQVTM, CDR2 ANQGSEA. CDR3 length: 13 residues. CDR3 in amino acids: CSVVGTGQETQYF. The CDR3 coding sequence is TGCAGCGTTGTCGGGACAGGGCAAGAGACCCAGTACTTC.

The chain couples TRBV4-1 to TRBJ2-5; D remains ambiguous. CDR1 is MGHRA, CDR2 YSYEKL, per germline. This CDR3 region has 12 residues. The V and J ends lost 3 bases and 4 bases respectively, with 6 bases between them. Here the CDR3 reads CASSHPRETQYF. CDR3 nucleotide sequence: TGCGCCAGCAGCCACCCCCGAGAGACCCAGTACTTC.

This clonotype showed up many times. This chain links TRBV5-1 with TRBJ2-3; D may be TRBD2 (6 bases). CDR1 SGHRS and CDR2 YFSETQ come from the germline V gene. Deletions cut 1 base from V and 3 bases from J, with 12 bases between. The CDR3 extends over 15 amino acids. CDR3 residues: CASSLFPGETDTQYF. As DNA, the CDR3 is TGCGCCAGCAGCTTGTTTCCGGGAGAAACAGATACGCAGTATTTT.

The chain joins TRBV20-1 to TRBJ2-7, with D unclear. CDR3 length equals 12 residues. V shed 1 base and J shed 5 bases, with 9 bases lying between them. CDR1 DFQATT and CDR2 SNEGSKA come from the germline V gene (reference sequence). The CDR3 region is CSARALGHEQYF. The CDR3 region has the DNA TGCAGTGCTAGAGCCCTTGGTCACGAGCAGTACTTC.

This clonotype occurred a few times. The rearrangement joins TRBV14 to TRBJ2-7, with TRBD2 matching over 8 bases. This CDR3 contains 14 residues. The V segment lost 1 base and the J segment 3 bases; nucleotides outside the gene matches: 2. Germline CDR1 SGHDN, CDR2 FVKESK. CDR3 sequence (DNA): TGTGCCAGCAGCCAAGTGGCGGGGGGCTACGAGCAGTACTTC. This gives the protein CASSQVAGGYEQYF.

This clonotype was seen many times. The rearrangement uses TRBV9 and TRBJ2-1; D unclear. CDR1 is SGDLS and CDR2 is YYNGEE in the germline V gene. The CDR3 is 12 residues long. V lost 3 bases and J lost 6, with 7 bases in between. CDR3 region: CASSDQTNEQFF. The CDR3 DNA follows: TGTGCCAGCAGCGACCAAACCAATGAGCAGTTCTTC.